The 29 T cell receptor beta chains presented below share a single source sample, sequenced in a study of early stage breast cancer tumors. Some clones are missing from TCRdb's copy, which holds only in-frame ones; the method was immunoSEQ multiplex PCR. The sample shows about 10,000 clones, roughly 79% of them seen only once. The material sequenced was normal breast tissue next to the tumor. The receptor source for this set is a person in their 40s with breast cancer.

The chain joins TRBV6-5 to TRBJ1-1, with a possible D match to TRBD1 (5 bases). Germline lookup yields CDR1 MNHEY and CDR2 SVGAGI. CDR3 size: 13 residues. V dropped 5 bases and J dropped 7 bases, with 14 bases sitting between them. Written as DNA, the CDR3 is TGTGCCAGCAGTAAGACCGGGACCTATGAAGCTTTCTTT. Its protein product is CASSKTGTYEAFF.

The gene calls are TRBV9 and TRBJ2-3; D gene uncertain. This CDR3 spans 13 amino acids. The germline V gene encodes CDR1 SGDLS and CDR2 YYNGEE. V shed 3 bases and J shed 2 bases, with 7 bases lying between them. DNA for the CDR3: TGTGCCAGCAGCGCGGGCTTCACAGATACGCAGTATTTT. Amino acids: CASSAGFTDTQYF.

The J gene is TRBJ2-3, the V gene TRBV6-6; 12 bases map to TRBD1. The CDR3 is made up of 16 amino acids. Germline CDR1 and CDR2: MNHNY and SVGAGI (reference sequence). V shed 1 base, J shed 5 bases, and the junction held 4 bases outside the gene matches. The CDR3 nucleotides read TGTGCCAGCAGTTACTTCGGGACAGGGGGCGAAGATACGCAGTATTTT. Translation: CASSYFGTGGEDTQYF.

The chain joins TRBV30 to TRBJ2-3; D perhaps matches TRBD2 (6 bases). CDR3 length equals 13 residues. Germline V gene sequence: CDR1 GTSNPN, CDR2 SVGIG (reference sequence). With 1 base removed from V and 5 bases from J, the gap between germline ends came to 10 bases. This CDR3 reads CAWSAISGDTQYF. The CDR3 nucleotides are TGTGCCTGGAGTGCCATTAGCGGAGATACGCAGTATTTT.

Here the CDR3 reads CASSQAVGLADEQFF. The CDR3 DNA sequence: TGTGCCAGCAGCCAAGCGGTGGGACTAGCGGATGAGCAGTTCTTC. This chain connects TRBV4-2 to TRBJ2-1; 11 nucleotides agree with TRBD2. J was trimmed by 8 bases and V by 1 base; bases with no gene match: 4. The CDR3 has 15 amino acids. Germline V lookup: CDR1 LGHNA, CDR2 YNFKEQ.

This clone was counted a few times. This sequence joins TRBV2 and TRBJ2-7; unclear D gene. The CDR3 extends over 10 amino acids. Trimming pared 8 bases from V and 4 bases from J, leaving 6 bases between. Per germline, CDR1 SNHLY and CDR2 FYNNEI. This CDR3 reads CASGEYEQYF. DNA of the CDR3: TGTGCCAGCGGGGAATACGAGCAGTACTTC.

V gene TRBV18 combines with J gene TRBJ2-3; D unresolved. From germline, CDR1 is KGHSH and CDR2 LQKENI. The CDR3 contains 15 residues. The V and J ends lost 3 bases and 3 bases respectively, with 13 bases between them. DNA for the CDR3: TGTGCCAGCTCACCTCAGAATGTGTTGACAGATACGCAGTATTTT. This encodes CASSPQNVLTDTQYF.

The V and J genes are TRBV4-1 and TRBJ2-7; TRBD2 agrees at 7 bases. In germline, CDR1 is MGHRA, CDR2 YSYEKL. Unmatched junction bases numbered 11, after V lost 0 bases and J lost 3 bases. The CDR3 has 17 amino acids. CDR3: CASSQEFRGSIRYEQYF. The CDR3 DNA follows: TGCGCCAGCAGCCAAGAATTTCGCGGGAGTATCCGCTACGAGCAGTACTTC.

The V and J genes are TRBV5-6 and TRBJ2-3, with TRBD1 matching over 10 bases. CDR1 and CDR2 (germline): SGHDT, YYEEEE. The trim removed 1 base at V and 0 bases at J, leaving 5 bases unmatched. The CDR3 contains 17 residues. The CDR3 DNA is TGTGCCAGCAGCTTGCTCGCGGACAGGGGGAGCACAGATACGCAGTATTTT. As protein: CASSLLADRGSTDTQYF.

The V call is TRBV4-1, the J call TRBJ2-2, with D unresolved. The V gene's germline CDR1 is MGHRA and CDR2 YSYEKL. The V end lost 1 base, the J end lost 0 bases, and 6 bases lay between the germline ends. This CDR3 is 15 amino acids long. The CDR3 loop is CASSQGTANTGELFF. DNA of the CDR3: TGCGCCAGCAGCCAAGGGACGGCGAACACCGGGGAGCTGTTTTTT.

The CDR3 DNA reads as TGTGCCAGCAGCTTGGGGACTAGCGTGGGTGAGACCCAGTACTTC. Protein product: CASSLGTSVGETQYF. The rearrangement links TRBV5-6 to TRBJ2-5; 9 bases align to TRBD2. Looked up from germline, CDR1 is SGHDT and CDR2 is YYEEEE. J was trimmed by 5 bases and V by 0 bases; bases with no gene match: 5. The CDR3 loop spans 15 amino acids.

This rearrangement joins TRBV7-9 to TRBJ1-2; D is undetermined. CDR1 and CDR2 (germline): SEHNR, FQNEAQ (reference sequence). Trimming pared 4 bases from V and 3 bases from J, leaving 9 bases between. This CDR3 contains 13 residues. CDR3 protein: CASSSDKDYGYTF. CDR3 nucleotide sequence: TGTGCCAGCAGCTCCGACAAGGACTATGGCTACACCTTC.

The chain recombines TRBV30 with TRBJ2-1; possible D gene TRBD2, 6 bases. Germline V gene data show CDR1 as GTSNPN and CDR2 as SVGIG (reference sequence). The CDR3 totals 14 residues. The V and J ends lost 1 base and 9 bases respectively, with 16 bases between them. CDR3 sequence: CAWSGFLASVEQFF. The CDR3 nucleotides read TGTGCCTGGAGTGGATTCCTAGCGTCGGTTGAGCAGTTCTTC.

The CDR3 DNA is TGTGCCAGCAGCCGGACAGGGGAAACTGAAGCTTTCTTT. It is translated as CASSRTGETEAFF. This chain uses TRBV7-9 with TRBJ1-1; 9 positions agree with TRBD1. The CDR3 is made up of 13 amino acids. Germline V gene data show CDR1 as SEHNR and CDR2 as FQNEAQ (reference sequence). The trim removed 5 bases at V and 5 bases at J, leaving 3 bases unmatched.

This clone is medium-sized. In nucleotides, the CDR3 is TGTGCCAGCAGCTTGAATAAGGTCGATGGCTACACCTTC. It encodes CASSLNKVDGYTF. The gene calls are TRBV13 and TRBJ1-2; no definite D call. The CDR3 sequence is 13 residues long. Germline-derived CDR1 and CDR2 are PRHDT and FYEKMQ (reference sequence). V was trimmed by 3 bases and J by 6 bases, leaving 11 bases between them.

This clone has just a few counts. The genes are TRBV5-4 and TRBJ1-4; no clear D. The germline CDR1 and CDR2 sequences are SGHNT and YYREEE (reference sequence). The CDR3 has 13 residues. Trimming pared 4 bases from V and 10 bases from J, leaving 14 bases between. CDR3 nucleotide sequence: TGTGCCAGCAGCCTAGATATCGACCGAAAACTGTTTTTT. This translates into CASSLDIDRKLFF.

A few counts support this clone. The genes are TRBV13 and TRBJ2-3; 12 bases line up with TRBD2. The trim removed 4 bases at V and 5 bases at J, leaving 13 bases unmatched. The CDR3 is made up of 18 amino acids. Germline-derived CDR1 and CDR2 are PRHDT and FYEKMQ (reference sequence). CDR3 coding DNA: TGTGCCAGCAGCTCCACCCGGGGACTAGCGGGCGTTAGAGATACGCAGTATTTT. Translated: CASSSTRGLAGVRDTQYF.

The chain couples TRBV7-9 to TRBJ1-4; no reliable D call. In germline, CDR1 is SEHNR, CDR2 FQNEAQ (reference sequence). The V and J ends lost 2 bases and 5 bases respectively, with 3 bases between them. CDR3 length: 12 amino acids. The chain's CDR3 is CASSLLNEKLFF. The CDR3 nucleotides read TGTGCCAGCAGCTTACTCAATGAAAAACTGTTTTTT.

This chain connects TRBV19 to TRBJ2-7; unclear D gene. With 4 bases removed from V and 3 bases from J, the gap between germline ends came to 10 bases. The germline V gene has CDR1 LNHDA and CDR2 SQIVND (reference sequence). The CDR3 is 13 residues long. CDR3: CASSNAASYEQYF. The CDR3 nucleotides are TGTGCCAGTAGTAACGCAGCGAGCTACGAGCAGTACTTC. Drawing the rest from reference TRBV19 and TRBJ2-7, the complete variable domain is DGGITQSPKYLFRKEGQNVTLSCEQNLNHDAMYWYRQDPGQGLRLIYYSQIVNDFQKGDIAEGYSVSREKKESFPLTVTSAQKNPTAFYLCASSNAASYEQYFGPGTRLTVT.

The genes are TRBV5-4 and TRBJ2-4; D may correspond to TRBD1 or TRBD2 (7 bases each). The V and J ends lost 4 bases and 3 bases respectively, with 14 bases between them. CDR3 length: 15 residues. Germline V lookup: CDR1 SGHNT, CDR2 YYREEE (reference sequence). CDR3 nucleotides: TGTGCCAGCAGCCCTTCAGGGGGGGACAAAAACATTCAGTACTTC. It translates to CASSPSGGDKNIQYF.

This chain links TRBV5-1 with TRBJ2-5, with TRBD2 matching 13 bases. This CDR3 contains 16 residues. Germline V gives CDR1 SGHRS, CDR2 YFSETQ. The junction had 4 bases not matched to a gene; V was cut back by 0 bases and J by 5 bases. CDR3 residues: CASSLGGLAGQETQYF. The DNA of the CDR3 is TGCGCCAGCAGCTTGGGGGGACTAGCGGGACAGGAGACCCAGTACTTC.

As for this clone: The junction differs from germline at one of its ends, possibly a read error. J is TRBJ2-7 and V is TRBV13; possibly TRBD1 for D (6 bases). The CDR3 is 16 amino acids. The germline V gene has CDR1 PRHDT and CDR2 FYEKMQ (reference sequence). The CDR3 reads CASSQIGGPHLYGQYF. CDR3 in DNA: TGTGCCAGCAGCCAAATAGGGGGTCCCCATCTCTACGGGCAGTACTTC.

The table lists this clone with a few counts. V and J are TRBV6-6 and TRBJ1-3, with a weak D call TRBD1 (6 bases). V was pared by 2 bases and J by 4 bases, with 12 bases between. This CDR3 contains 15 residues. CDR1 and CDR2 from the germline V gene are MNHNY and SVGAGI (reference sequence). The CDR3 region is CASSYADTGGNTIYF. The CDR3 DNA is TGTGCCAGCAGTTACGCGGACACAGGGGGAAACACCATATATTTT.

This rearrangement joins TRBV30 to TRBJ2-1; TRBD2 aligns across 14 bases. CDR3 size: 11 residues. Germline trimming cut 5 bases from V and 13 bases from J; bases unmatched to any gene: 1. The V gene's germline CDR1 is GTSNPN and CDR2 SVGIG (reference sequence). The DNA for the CDR3 is TGTGCCTGGGGACTAGCGGGAGGTCAGTTCTTC. Translation gives CAWGLAGGQFF.

This chain links TRBV27 with TRBJ2-7, with TRBD2 matching over 7 bases. The CDR3 contains 13 residues. V trimming: 6 bases; J trimming: 4 bases; junction bases outside the gene matches: 6. Germline V gives CDR1 MNHEY, CDR2 SMNVEV (reference sequence). DNA of the CDR3: TGTGCCAGCAGATCGAGCGGGATATACGAGCAGTACTTC. Its protein product is CASRSSGIYEQYF.

This clone was recorded a few times. The J gene is TRBJ2-7, the V gene TRBV10-3; TRBD2 agrees at 8 bases. Germline assignment: CDR1 ENHRY and CDR2 SYGVKD. Trimming at V came to 3 bases and at J to 0 bases, leaving 13 bases not matched to a gene. This CDR3 is 18 amino acids long. CDR3 nucleotides: TGTGCCATCAGTGACCCAGTATCGTCGGGAGGGAGCTCCTACGAGCAGTACTTC. Protein product: CAISDPVSSGGSSYEQYF.

The gene calls are TRBV29-1 and TRBJ2-7, with D unresolved. The V and J ends lost 4 bases and 6 bases respectively, with 13 bases between them. Germline-derived CDR1 and CDR2 are SQVTM and ANQGSEA. The CDR3 is made up of 12 amino acids. The CDR3 loop is CSVVVGSIEQYF. The CDR3 bases are TGCAGCGTTGTGGTGGGGTCAATCGAGCAGTACTTC.

The chain recombines TRBV7-9 with TRBJ2-1, with D hard to call. CDR1 and CDR2 (germline): SEHNR, FQNEAQ (reference sequence). The V end was cut by 5 bases, the J end by 9 bases, with 14 bases between. CDR3 length equals 13 residues. The CDR3 here is CASSPIGLSEQFF. DNA of the CDR3: TGTGCCAGCAGCCCAATAGGCCTGAGTGAGCAGTTCTTC.

V and J are TRBV2 and TRBJ1-2; D may be TRBD1 (6 bases). V was pared by 4 bases and J by 6 bases, with 18 bases between. This CDR3 spans 15 amino acids. CDR1 and CDR2 (germline): SNHLY, FYNNEI. This CDR3 is CASSGGRWGGDGYTF. DNA of the CDR3: TGTGCCAGCAGTGGTGGTCGTTGGGGGGGCGATGGCTACACCTTC.